The text below deals with one TCR beta chain. Its antigen is currently unknown. This entry belongs to a study of cytomegalovirus exposure and HLA in healthy donors. Points from the study as a whole: Reportedly, a later analysis found an Asian-associated ancestry cluster had fewer N-insertions than the approximately 700-donor mean.

Each donor's status was that of a healthy bone marrow donor. The PCR employed 60 Vbeta primers together with 13 Jbeta primers. Authors' data handling: Unique TCR beta chains totaled some 81 million in a later count, with about 11 million of them shared. Clones were read by immunoSEQ multiplex PCR, and TCRdb kept only the in-frame ones, dropping some. Clone size and V and J calls were adopted from that table, with D and trimming inferred from the DNA. This sample yields more than 150,000 clones, of which about 82% are seen a single time; 1.5% to 2% belongs to the top ten. Trimming removed 11 bases from V and 4 bases from J; junction bases left unmatched: 8. This CDR3 contains 12 residues. The germline gives CDR1 SNHLY, CDR2 FYNNEI.

The sample consisted of PBMCs. This clonotype was obtained from a woman in her twenties or thirties in good health and CMV-seronegative. The chain carries TRBV2 and TRBJ2-7; TRBD1 agrees at 7 bases. The CDR3 sequence: CAAAGTAYEQYF. CDR3 nucleotides: TGTGCCGCAGCAGGGACAGCTTACGAGCAGTACTTC.